The sample holds a few counts of the clone carrying this TCR beta chain. What it recognizes is unknown. These data are taken from a study of beta chain features in type 1 diabetes. Sequencing targeted expressed TCRB transcripts, as all isolated RNA had been reverse transcribed. Only in-frame clones appear in the TCRdb table, and some are missing; sequencing was by immunoSEQ multiplex PCR. The sample comprises about 160,000 clones, 8% to 8.5% of which are singletons, and approximately 0.54% rests with the top ten. The study, taken as a whole, reports: Significant though moderate, a shortening of TCRB CDR3s appeared in all four CD4+ subsets of Type 1 diabetes patients.

The sequenced sample consisted of central memory CD4+ T cells from blood. This sequence was found in a young woman with type 1 diabetes.

CDR3 DNA: TGTGCCACACACCCCCGGGACAGGGTGGAACATGGCTACACCTTC. Its protein product is CATHPRDRVEHGYTF. The V and J genes are TRBV6-5 and TRBJ1-2; 9 bases fit TRBD1. Germline V lookup: CDR1 MNHEY, CDR2 SVGAGI. Trimming took 10 bases from V and 6 from J; bases not matched to a gene: 15. The CDR3 has 15 amino acids.